The entry that follows covers one TCR beta chain sequence. Source study methods: For nucleated cells, counts were estimated from reference gene primer amplification. Assay used: immunoSEQ multiplex PCR; TCRdb lists only in-frame clones, some missing. From that table come the V and J calls and clone size; the DNA was used to work out D and trimming. The sample has more than 25,000 clones; roughly 90% are singletons. The sample comes from a study of blood T cell repertoires in COVID-19. About the research overall: Material from acute and convalescent COVID-19 was sourced from the United States, Italy and Spain. From T cells, B-cell-depleted T cells, or PBMCs came the material, which was cDNA or gDNA.

This clonotype originated in a woman aged 40 to 50 with active or convalescent COVID-19. What was sequenced was peripheral blood.

CDR3 loop: CASSLAAGQETQYF. The CDR3 nucleotides read TGTGCCAGCAGCTTGGCAGCGGGTCAAGAGACCCAGTACTTC. The chain couples TRBV11-2 to TRBJ2-5; a possible D gene is TRBD2 (6 bases). With 3 bases removed from V and 2 bases from J, the gap between germline ends came to 10 bases. CDR3 length: 14 amino acids. CDR1 SGHAT and CDR2 FQNNGV come from the germline V gene. Full variable domain (outside the CDR3, taken from reference TRBV11-2 and TRBJ2-5): EAGVAQSPRYKIIEKRQSVAFWCNPISGHATLYWYQQILGQGPKLLIQFQNNGVVDDSQLPKDRFSAERLKGVDSTLKIQPAKLEDSAVYLCASSLAAGQETQYFGPGTRLLVL.